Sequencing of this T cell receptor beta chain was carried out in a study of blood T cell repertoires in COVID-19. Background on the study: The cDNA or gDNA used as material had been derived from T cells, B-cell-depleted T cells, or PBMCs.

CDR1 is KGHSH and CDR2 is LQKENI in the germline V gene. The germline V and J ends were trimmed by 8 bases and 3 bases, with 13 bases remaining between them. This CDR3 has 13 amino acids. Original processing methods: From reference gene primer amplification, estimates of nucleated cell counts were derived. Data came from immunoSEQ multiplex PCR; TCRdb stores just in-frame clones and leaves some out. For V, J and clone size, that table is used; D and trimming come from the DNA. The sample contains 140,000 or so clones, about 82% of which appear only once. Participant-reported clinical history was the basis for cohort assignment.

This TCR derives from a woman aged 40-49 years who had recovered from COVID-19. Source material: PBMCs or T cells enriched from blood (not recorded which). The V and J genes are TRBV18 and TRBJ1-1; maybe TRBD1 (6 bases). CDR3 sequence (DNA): TGTGCCAGCCACAGGGCGGGAGACACTGAAGCTTTCTTT. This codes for CASHRAGDTEAFF.